A single sample gave rise to the 17 T cell receptor beta chains below, sequenced in a study of monozygotic twins with inflammatory bowel disease. TCRdb re-called the 5' RACE reads; every CDR3 protein appears as one record, without DNA. The table for this sample gives under 350,000 distinct CDR3 sequences. The source material was blood. These receptors originate from a human donor with ulcerative colitis or Crohn's disease, or a healthy co-twin of an affected twin (not recorded which).

The V call is TRBV25-1, the J call TRBJ1-1. The CDR3 spans 13 residues. Germline CDR1 and CDR2: MGHDK and SYGVNS. CDR3: CASIAGRNTEAFF.

The chain is built from TRBV12-3 or TRBV12-4 and TRBJ1-1; TCRdb's D gene call, TRBD1, goes unchecked for lack of DNA. The CDR3 consists of 14 residues. The CDR3 region is CASSPWGRDTEAFF.

The chain joins TRBV9 to TRBJ1-3. Germline V gene sequence: CDR1 SGDLS, CDR2 YYNGEE. CDR3 length: 14 amino acids. CDR3: CASSVAGSGNTIYF.

The chain carries TRBV7-2 and TRBJ1-1. The germline V gene has CDR1 SGHTA and CDR2 FQGNSA. This CDR3 has 13 residues. The CDR3 here is CASSLEVGTEAFF.

The chain has TRBV6-5 and TRBJ2-2; as DNA is missing, the TRBD2 call by TCRdb cannot be tested. CDR3 length: 15 amino acids. Germline-derived CDR1 and CDR2 are MNHEY and SVGAGI. The CDR3 loop reads CASSYSGPRAGELFF.

The gene calls are TRBV19 and TRBJ1-5; TCRdb outputs TRBD1, but without DNA this stays unchecked. CDR3 length equals 13 residues. Germline V gene sequence: CDR1 LNHDA, CDR2 SQIVND (reference sequence). CDR3 region: CASMDRRDQPQHF.

The chain couples TRBV6-5 to TRBJ1-1. The CDR3 loop spans 12 amino acids. Germline V CDR1 and CDR2: MNHEY, SVGAGI. The CDR3 protein is CASIGMNTEAFF.

The chain links TRBV4-3 to TRBJ2-5; the TRBD1 assignment by TCRdb is unverifiable without DNA. Per germline, CDR1 LGHNA and CDR2 YSLEER. This CDR3 is built from 15 residues. CDR3 loop: CASSRLGQTQETQYF.

V gene TRBV12-3 or TRBV12-4 combines with J gene TRBJ1-3; TCRdb returns TRBD1, unconfirmable since there is no DNA. The CDR3 contains 13 residues. The CDR3 protein is CASSFDSRNTIYF.

V and J are TRBV7-7 and TRBJ1-3. Germline V CDR1 and CDR2: SSHAT, FNYEAQ (reference sequence). CDR3 size: 13 residues. The CDR3 loop is CASSSSLGNTIYF.

The chain carries TRBV7-6 and TRBJ2-2; there is no DNA to check the TCRdb D call of TRBD1. Germline-derived CDR1 and CDR2 are SGHVS and FNYEAQ. The CDR3 has 15 amino acids. The CDR3 is CASSFPATGRGELFF.

V is TRBV9 and J is TRBJ1-5; with no DNA, the TCRdb D assignment of TRBD1 cannot be verified. This CDR3 contains 15 residues. The germline V gene has CDR1 SGDLS and CDR2 YYNGEE. The CDR3 region is CASSVDSGGRQPQHF.

V is TRBV7-2 and J is TRBJ1-3. Germline-derived CDR1 and CDR2 are SGHTA and FQGNSA. This CDR3 spans 12 amino acids. The CDR3 here is CASTASGNTIYF.

V gene TRBV9 combines with J gene TRBJ2-1; TCRdb returns TRBD2, unconfirmable since there is no DNA. The CDR3 is 17 amino acids. Germline CDR1 SGDLS, CDR2 YYNGEE. CDR3 in amino acids: CASSSRTSGTSYNEQFF. The full variable domain, completed using reference TRBV9 and TRBJ2-1, is DSGVTQTPKHLITATGQRVTLRCSPRSGDLSVYWYQQSLDQGLQFLIQYYNGEERAKGNILERFSAQQFPDLHSELNLSSLELGDSALYFCASSSRTSGTSYNEQFFGPGTRLTVL.

The chain joins TRBV18 to TRBJ2-7; there is no DNA to check the TCRdb D call of TRBD2. Per germline, CDR1 KGHSH and CDR2 LQKENI. This CDR3 spans 15 amino acids. CDR3 region: CASSPGAVLPGEQYF.

V is TRBV12-3 or TRBV12-4 and J is TRBJ1-2; TCRdb proposes TRBD1, but this gene call is untestable without DNA. The CDR3 is 16 amino acids. The CDR3 here is CASSMDRGRLSYGYTF.

The V gene is TRBV19, the J gene TRBJ1-6; the D call of TRBD1 rests on TCRdb alone, since no DNA is present to check it. The CDR3 contains 14 residues. CDR1 and CDR2 (germline): LNHDA, SQIVND (reference sequence). CDR3 region: CASSIQGLNSPLHF. The full variable domain, with the rest looked up from reference TRBV19 and TRBJ1-6, is DGGITQSPKYLFRKEGQNVTLSCEQNLNHDAMYWYRQDPGQGLRLIYYSQIVNDFQKGDIAEGYSVSREKKESFPLTVTSAQKNPTAFYLCASSIQGLNSPLHFGNGTRLTVT.